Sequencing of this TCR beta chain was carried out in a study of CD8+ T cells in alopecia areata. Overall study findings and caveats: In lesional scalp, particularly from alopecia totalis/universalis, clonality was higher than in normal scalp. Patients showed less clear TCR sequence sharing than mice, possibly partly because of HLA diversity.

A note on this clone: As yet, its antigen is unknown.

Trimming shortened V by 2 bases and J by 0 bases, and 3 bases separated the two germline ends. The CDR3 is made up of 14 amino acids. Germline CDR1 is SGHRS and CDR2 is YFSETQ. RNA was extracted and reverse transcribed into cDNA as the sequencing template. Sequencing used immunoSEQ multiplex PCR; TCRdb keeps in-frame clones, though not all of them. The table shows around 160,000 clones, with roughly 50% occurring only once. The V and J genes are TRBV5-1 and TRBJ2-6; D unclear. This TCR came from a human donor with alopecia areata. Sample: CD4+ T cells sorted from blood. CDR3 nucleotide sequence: TGCGCCAGCAGCTTCTACTCTGGGGCCAACGTCCTGACTTTC. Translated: CASSFYSGANVLTF.